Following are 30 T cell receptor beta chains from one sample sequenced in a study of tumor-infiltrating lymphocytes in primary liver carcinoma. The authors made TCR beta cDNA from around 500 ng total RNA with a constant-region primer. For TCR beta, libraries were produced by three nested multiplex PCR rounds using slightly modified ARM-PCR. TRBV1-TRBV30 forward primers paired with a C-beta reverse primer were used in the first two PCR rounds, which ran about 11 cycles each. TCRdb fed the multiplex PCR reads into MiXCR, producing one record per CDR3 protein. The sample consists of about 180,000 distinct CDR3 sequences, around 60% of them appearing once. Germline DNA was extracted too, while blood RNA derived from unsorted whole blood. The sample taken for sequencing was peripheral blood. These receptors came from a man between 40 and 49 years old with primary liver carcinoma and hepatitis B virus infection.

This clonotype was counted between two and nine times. The CDR3 DNA reads as TGTGCCAGCAGCCCGCCTCCAGCGGGAGGGCTTCCCGGCCCGGAGTACTTC. Its protein is CASSPPPAGGLPGPEYF. The V gene is TRBV6-5, the J gene TRBJ2-7, with TRBD2 matching 10 bases. The germline V gene has CDR1 MNHEY and CDR2 SVGAGI. Unmatched junction bases numbered 22, after V lost 6 bases and J lost 11 bases. CDR3 length: 17 residues.

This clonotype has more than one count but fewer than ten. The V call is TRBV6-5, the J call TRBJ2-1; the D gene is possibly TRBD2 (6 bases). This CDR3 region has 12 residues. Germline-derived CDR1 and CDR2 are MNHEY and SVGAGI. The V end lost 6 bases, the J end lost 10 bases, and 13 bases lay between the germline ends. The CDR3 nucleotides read TGTGCCAGCAGCGCCCTAGGAGGGGAGCAGTTCTTC. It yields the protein CASSALGGEQFF.

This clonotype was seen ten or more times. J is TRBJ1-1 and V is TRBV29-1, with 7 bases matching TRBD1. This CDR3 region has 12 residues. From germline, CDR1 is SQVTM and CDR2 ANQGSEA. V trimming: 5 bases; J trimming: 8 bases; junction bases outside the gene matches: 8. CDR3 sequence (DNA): TGCAGCGTTAACTCAGGGGGTACGGAAGCTTTCTTT. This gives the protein CSVNSGGTEAFF.

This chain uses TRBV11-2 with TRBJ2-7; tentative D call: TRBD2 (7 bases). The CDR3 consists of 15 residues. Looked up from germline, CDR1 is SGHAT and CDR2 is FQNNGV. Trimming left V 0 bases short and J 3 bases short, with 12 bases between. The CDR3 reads CASSLERGACYEQYF. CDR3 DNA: TGTGCCAGCAGCTTAGAACGGGGGGCATGCTACGAGCAGTACTTC.

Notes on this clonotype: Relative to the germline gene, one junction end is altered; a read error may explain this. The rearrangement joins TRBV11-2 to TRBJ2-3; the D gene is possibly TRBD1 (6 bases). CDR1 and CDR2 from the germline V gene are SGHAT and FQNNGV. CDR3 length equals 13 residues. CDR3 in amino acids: CASSLWDTGTQYF. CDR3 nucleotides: TGTGCCAGCAGCTTGTGGGACACAGGTACGCAGTATTTT.

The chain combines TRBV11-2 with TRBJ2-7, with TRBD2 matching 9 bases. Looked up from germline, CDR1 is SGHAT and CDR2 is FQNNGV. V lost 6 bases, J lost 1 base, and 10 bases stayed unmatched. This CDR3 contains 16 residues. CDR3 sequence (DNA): TGTGCCAGCAGACCTCTAGCGGGATGGTTTTCCTACGAGCAGTACTTC. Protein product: CASRPLAGWFSYEQYF.

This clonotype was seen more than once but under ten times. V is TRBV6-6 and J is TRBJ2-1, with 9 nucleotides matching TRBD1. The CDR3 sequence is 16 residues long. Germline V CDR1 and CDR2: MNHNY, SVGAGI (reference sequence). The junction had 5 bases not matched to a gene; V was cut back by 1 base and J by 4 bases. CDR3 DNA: TGTGCCAGCAGTTACTACCGGGACAGGGTATACAATGAGCAGTTCTTC. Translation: CASSYYRDRVYNEQFF.

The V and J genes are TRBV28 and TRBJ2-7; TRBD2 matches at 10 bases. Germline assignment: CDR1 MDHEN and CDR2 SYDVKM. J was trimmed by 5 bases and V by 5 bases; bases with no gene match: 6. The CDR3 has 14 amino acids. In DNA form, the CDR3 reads TGTGCCAGCAGTCAGCTAGCGGGAGCCGACGAGCAGTACTTC. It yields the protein CASSQLAGADEQYF.

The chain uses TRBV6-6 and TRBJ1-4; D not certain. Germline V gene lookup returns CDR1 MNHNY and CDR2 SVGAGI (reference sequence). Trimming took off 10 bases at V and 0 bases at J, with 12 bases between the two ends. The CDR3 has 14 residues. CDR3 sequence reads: CATGKGATNEKLFF. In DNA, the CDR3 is TGTGCCACCGGGAAGGGTGCAACTAATGAAAAACTGTTTTTT.

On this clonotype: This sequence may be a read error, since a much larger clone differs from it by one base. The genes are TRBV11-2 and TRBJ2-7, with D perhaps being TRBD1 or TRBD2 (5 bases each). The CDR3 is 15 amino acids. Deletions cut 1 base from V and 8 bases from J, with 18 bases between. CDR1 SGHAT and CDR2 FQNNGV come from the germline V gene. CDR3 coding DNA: TGTGCCAGCAGCTTAGGGATCCGGGGCCAACTCCAGCAGTACTTC. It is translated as CASSLGIRGQLQQYF.

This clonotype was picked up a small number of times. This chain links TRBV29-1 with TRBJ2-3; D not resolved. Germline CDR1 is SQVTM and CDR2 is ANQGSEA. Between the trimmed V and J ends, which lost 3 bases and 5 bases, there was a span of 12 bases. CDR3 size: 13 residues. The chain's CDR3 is CSVEAPSGDTQYF. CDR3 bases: TGCAGCGTTGAGGCCCCTAGTGGAGATACGCAGTATTTT.

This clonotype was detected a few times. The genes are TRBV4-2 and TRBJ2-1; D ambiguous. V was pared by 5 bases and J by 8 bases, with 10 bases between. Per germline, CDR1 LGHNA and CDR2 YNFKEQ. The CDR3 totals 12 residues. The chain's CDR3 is CASSSAQDEQFF. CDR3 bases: TGTGCCAGCAGCTCAGCCCAAGATGAGCAGTTCTTC.

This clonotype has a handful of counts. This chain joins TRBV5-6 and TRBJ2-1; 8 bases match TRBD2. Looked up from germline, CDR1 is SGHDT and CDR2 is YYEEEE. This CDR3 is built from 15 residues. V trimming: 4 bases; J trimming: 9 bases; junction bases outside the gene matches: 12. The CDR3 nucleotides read TGTGCCAGCAGCCTCCAGCGGGAGAGTTGGAGTGAGCAGTTCTTC. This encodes CASSLQRESWSEQFF. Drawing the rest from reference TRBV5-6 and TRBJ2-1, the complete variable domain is DAGVTQSPTHLIKTRGQQVTLRCSPKSGHDTVSWYQQALGQGPQFIFQYYEEEERQRGNFPDRFSGHQFPNYSSELNVNALLLGDSALYLCASSLQRESWSEQFFGPGTRLTVL.

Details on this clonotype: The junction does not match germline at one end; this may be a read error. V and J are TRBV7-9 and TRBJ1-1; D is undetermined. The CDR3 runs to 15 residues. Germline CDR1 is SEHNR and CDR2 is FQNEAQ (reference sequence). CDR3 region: CVSSPTGFGESEAFF. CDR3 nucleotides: TGTGTCAGCAGCCCGACGGGCTTTGGGGAATCTGAAGCTTTCTTT.

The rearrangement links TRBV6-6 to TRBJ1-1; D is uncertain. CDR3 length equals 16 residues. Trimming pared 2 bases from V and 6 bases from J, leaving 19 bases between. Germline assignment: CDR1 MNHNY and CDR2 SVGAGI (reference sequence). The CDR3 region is CASSYKRDSGKAEAFF. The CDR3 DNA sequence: TGTGCCAGCAGTTACAAAAGGGATTCGGGAAAGGCTGAAGCTTTCTTT.

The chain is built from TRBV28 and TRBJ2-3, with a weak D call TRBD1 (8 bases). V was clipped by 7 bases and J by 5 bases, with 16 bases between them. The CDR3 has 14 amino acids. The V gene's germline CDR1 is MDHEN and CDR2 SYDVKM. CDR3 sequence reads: CASTRTGGVDTQYF. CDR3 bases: TGTGCCAGCACTCGCACAGGGGGGGTAGATACGCAGTATTTT. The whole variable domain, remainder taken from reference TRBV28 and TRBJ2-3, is DVKVTQSSRYLVKRTGEKVFLECVQDMDHENMFWYRQDPGLGLRLIYFSYDVKMKEKGDIPEGYSVSREKKERFSLILESASTNQTSMYLCASTRTGGVDTQYFGPGTRLTVL.

The CDR3 spells CASSLGALGTRIYEQYF. In DNA, the CDR3 is TGTGCCAGCAGCTTGGGTGCTCTCGGGACGCGAATTTACGAGCAGTACTTC. The rearrangement uses TRBV5-5 and TRBJ2-7, with D possibly being TRBD1 or TRBD2 (5 bases each). The CDR3 length is 17 residues. From germline, CDR1 is SGHKS and CDR2 YYEKEE (reference sequence). V lost 0 bases, J lost 4 bases, and 20 bases lay in between.

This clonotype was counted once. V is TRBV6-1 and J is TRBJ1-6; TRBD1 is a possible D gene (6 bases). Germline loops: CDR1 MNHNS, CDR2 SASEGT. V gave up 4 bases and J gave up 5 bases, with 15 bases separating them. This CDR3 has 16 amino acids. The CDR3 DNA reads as TGTGCCAGCAGTGGAAGAGGACAGTCCGATAATTCACCCCTCCACTTT. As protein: CASSGRGQSDNSPLHF.

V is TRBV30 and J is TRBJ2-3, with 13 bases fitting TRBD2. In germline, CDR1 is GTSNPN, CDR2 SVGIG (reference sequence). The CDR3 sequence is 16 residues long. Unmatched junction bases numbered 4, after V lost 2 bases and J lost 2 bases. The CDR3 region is CAWSTGTSGTTDTQYF. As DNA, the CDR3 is TGTGCCTGGAGTACCGGGACTAGCGGGACCACAGATACGCAGTATTTT.

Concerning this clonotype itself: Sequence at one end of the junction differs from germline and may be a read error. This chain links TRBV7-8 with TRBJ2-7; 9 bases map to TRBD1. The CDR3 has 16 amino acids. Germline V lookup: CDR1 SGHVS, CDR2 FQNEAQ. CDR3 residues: CASSLAITGGSYEKYF. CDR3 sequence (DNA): TGTGCCAGCAGCTTAGCGATCACAGGGGGCTCCTACGAGAAGTACTTC.

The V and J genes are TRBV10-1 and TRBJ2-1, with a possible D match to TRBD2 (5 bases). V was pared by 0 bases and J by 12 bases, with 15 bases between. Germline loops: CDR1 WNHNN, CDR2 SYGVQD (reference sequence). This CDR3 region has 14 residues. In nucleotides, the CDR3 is TGCGCCAGCAGTGAGTCGATAGCGCTTACCCCGCAGTTCTTC. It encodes CASSESIALTPQFF.

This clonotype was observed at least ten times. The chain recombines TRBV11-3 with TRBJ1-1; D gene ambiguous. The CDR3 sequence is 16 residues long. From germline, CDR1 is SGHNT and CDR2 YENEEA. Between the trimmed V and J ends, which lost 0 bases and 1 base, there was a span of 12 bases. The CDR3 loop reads CASSLDIQASNTEAFF. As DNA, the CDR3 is TGTGCCAGCAGCTTAGATATTCAGGCCTCGAACACTGAAGCTTTCTTT.

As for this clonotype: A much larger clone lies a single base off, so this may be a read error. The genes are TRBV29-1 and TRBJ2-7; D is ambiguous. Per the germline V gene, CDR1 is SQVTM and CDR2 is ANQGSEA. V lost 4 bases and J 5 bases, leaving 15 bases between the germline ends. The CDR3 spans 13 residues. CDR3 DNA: TGCAGCGTTGCGCTGGTCACCGCCCACGAGCAGTACTTC. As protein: CSVALVTAHEQYF.

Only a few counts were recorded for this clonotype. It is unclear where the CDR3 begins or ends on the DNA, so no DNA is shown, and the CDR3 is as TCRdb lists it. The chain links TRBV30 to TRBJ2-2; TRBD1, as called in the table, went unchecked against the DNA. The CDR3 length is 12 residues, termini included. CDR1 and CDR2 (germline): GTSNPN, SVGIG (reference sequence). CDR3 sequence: CAGGAAPGSCFF.

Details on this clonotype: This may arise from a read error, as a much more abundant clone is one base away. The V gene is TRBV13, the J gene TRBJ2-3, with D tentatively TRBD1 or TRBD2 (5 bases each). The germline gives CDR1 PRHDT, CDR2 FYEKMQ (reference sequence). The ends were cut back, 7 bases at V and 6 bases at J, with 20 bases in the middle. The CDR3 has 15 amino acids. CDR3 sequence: CASIPPRGMGDTQYF. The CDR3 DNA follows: TGTGCCAGCATTCCCCCCCGGGGCATGGGGGATACGCAGTATTTT.

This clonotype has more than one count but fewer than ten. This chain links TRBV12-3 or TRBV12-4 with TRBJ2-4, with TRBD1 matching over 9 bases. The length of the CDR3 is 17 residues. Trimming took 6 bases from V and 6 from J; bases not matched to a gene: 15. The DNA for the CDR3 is TGTGCCAGCAGCCCTAGGCGGACGCCGGACAGGGGAAACATTCAGTACTTC. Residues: CASSPRRTPDRGNIQYF.

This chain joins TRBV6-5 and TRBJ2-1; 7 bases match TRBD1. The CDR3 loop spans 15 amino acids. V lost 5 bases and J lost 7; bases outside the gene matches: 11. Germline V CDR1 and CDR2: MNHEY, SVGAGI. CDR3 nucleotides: TGTGCCAGCAGTGCACCAGAGGGGGCACGGAATGAGCAGTTCTTC. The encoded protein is CASSAPEGARNEQFF.

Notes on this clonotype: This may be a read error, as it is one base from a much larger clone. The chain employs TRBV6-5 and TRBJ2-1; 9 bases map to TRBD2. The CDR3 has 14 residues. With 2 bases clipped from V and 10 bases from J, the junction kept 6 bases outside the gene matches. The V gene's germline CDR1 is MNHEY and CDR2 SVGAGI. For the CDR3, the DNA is TGTGCCAGCAGTTACACCGGGACTAGCATGGAGCAGTTCTTC. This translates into CASSYTGTSMEQFF.

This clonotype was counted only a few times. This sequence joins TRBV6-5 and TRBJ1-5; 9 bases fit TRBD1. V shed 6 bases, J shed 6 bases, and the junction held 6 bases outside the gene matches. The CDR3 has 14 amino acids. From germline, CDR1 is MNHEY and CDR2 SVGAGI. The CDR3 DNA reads TGTGCCAGCAGCCCTGGGACAGGGATTCAGCCCCAGCATTTT. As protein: CASSPGTGIQPQHF.

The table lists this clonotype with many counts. CDR3 loop: CASSQELGWNNEQFF. For the CDR3, the DNA is TGTGCCAGCAGCCAAGAACTTGGCTGGAACAATGAGCAGTTCTTC. This chain connects TRBV4-2 to TRBJ2-1; no firm D call. The CDR3 is made up of 15 amino acids. The germline V and J ends were trimmed by 0 bases and 5 bases, with 11 bases remaining between them. The V gene's germline CDR1 is LGHNA and CDR2 YNFKEQ.